This T cell receptor (beta chain) was identified during a study of blood T cell repertoires in COVID-19. Across the whole study: Spain, Italy and the United States supplied samples that represented acute and convalescent COVID-19.

The germline V gene has CDR1 KGHDR and CDR2 SFDVKD. V shed 7 bases, J shed 4 bases, and the junction held 10 bases outside the gene matches. The CDR3 is 15 residues long. In the authors' methods: Quantification of nucleated cells was approximated via reference gene primer amplification. Assay used: immunoSEQ multiplex PCR; TCRdb lists only in-frame clones, some missing. V, J and clone size derive from that table, while D and trimming were established from the DNA sequence. The data show approximately 300,000 clones, 85% to 95% seen once. Recruitment covered about 25 US areas and drew participants whose ages spanned about 18 to 100 years. Participants were placed into cohorts based on the clinical history they reported.

The V gene is TRBV24-1, the J gene TRBJ2-7; 9 positions agree with TRBD2. The specimen sequenced was PBMCs or T cells enriched from blood (not recorded which). This sequence was found in a woman aged 30 to 39 who had been exposed to COVID-19. DNA of the CDR3: TGTGCCACCAGGAAAACCGGGACTAGCACTTACGAGCAGTACTTC. Translation gives CATRKTGTSTYEQYF.